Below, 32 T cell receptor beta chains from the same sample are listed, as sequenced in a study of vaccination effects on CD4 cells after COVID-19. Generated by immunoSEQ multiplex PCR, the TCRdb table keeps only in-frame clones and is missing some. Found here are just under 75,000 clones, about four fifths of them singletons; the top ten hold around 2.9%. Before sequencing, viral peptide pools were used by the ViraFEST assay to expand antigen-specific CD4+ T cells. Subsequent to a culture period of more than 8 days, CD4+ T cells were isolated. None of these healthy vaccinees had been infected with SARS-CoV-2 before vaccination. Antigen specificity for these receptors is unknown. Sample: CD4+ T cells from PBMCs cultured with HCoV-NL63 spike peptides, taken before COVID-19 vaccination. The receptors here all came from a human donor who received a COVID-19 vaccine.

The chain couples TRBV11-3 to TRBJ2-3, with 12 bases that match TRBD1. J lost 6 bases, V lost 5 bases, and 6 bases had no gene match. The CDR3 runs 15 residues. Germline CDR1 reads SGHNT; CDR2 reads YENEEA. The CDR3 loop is CASSPGQGAMDTQYF. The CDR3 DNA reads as TGTGCCAGCAGCCCGGGACAGGGGGCAATGGATACGCAGTATTTT. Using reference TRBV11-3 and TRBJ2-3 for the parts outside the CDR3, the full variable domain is EAGVVQSPRYKIIEKKQPVAFWCNPISGHNTLYWYLQNLGQGPELLIRYENEEAVDDSQLPKDRFSAERLKGVDSTLKIQPAELGDSAVYLCASSPGQGAMDTQYFGPGTRLTVL.

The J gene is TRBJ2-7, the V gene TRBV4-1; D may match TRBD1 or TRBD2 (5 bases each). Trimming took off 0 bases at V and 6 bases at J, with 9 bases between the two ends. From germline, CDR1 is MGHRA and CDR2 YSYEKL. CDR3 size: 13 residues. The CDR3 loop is CASSQEEGTEQYV. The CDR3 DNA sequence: TGCGCCAGCAGCCAAGAAGAAGGGACCGAGCAGTACGTC.

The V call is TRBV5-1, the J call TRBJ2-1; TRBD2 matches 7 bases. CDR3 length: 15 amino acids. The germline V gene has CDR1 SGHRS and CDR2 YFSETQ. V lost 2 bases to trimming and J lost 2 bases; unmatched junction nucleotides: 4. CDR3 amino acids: CASSLAGPTYNEQFF. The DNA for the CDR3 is TGCGCCAGCAGCTTAGCGGGGCCCACCTACAATGAGCAGTTCTTC. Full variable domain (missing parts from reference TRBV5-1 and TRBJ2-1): KAGVTQTPRYLIKTRGQQVTLSCSPISGHRSVSWYQQTPGQGLQFLFEYFSETQRNKGNFPGRFSGRQFSNSRSEMNVSTLELGDSALYLCASSLAGPTYNEQFFGPGTRLTVL.

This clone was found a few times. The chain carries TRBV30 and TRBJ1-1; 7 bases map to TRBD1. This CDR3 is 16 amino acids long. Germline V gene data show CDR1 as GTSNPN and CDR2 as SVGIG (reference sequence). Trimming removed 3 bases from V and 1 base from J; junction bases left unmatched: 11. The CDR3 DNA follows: TGTGCCTGGAGCGACAGGGTAAAGTTTACGAACACTGAAGCTTTCTTT. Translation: CAWSDRVKFTNTEAFF.

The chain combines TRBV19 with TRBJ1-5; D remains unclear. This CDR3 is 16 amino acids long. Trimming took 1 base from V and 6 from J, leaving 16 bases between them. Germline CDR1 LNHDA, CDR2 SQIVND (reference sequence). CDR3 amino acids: CASSIGGPFQGQPQHF. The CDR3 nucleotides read TGTGCCAGTAGTATAGGCGGCCCCTTCCAAGGTCAGCCCCAGCATTTT.

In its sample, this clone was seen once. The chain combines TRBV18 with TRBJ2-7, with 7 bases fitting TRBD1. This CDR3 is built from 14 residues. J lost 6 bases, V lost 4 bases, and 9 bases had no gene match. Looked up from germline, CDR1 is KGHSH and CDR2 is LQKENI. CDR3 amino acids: CASSRRQGDPEQYV. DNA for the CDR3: TGTGCCAGCTCACGCCGGCAGGGGGATCCCGAGCAGTACGTC.

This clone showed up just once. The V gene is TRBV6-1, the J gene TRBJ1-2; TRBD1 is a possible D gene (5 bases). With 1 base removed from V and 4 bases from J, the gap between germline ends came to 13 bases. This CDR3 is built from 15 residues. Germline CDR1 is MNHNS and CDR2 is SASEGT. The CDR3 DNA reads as TGTGCCAGCAGTGAAGAGGTGTACGGGGGCTATGGCTACACCTTC. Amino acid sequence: CASSEEVYGGYGYTF.

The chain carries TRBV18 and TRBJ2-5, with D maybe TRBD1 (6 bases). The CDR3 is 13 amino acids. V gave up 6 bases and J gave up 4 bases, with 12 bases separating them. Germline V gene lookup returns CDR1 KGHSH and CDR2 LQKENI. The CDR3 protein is CASSADRLETQYF. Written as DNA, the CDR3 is TGTGCCAGCTCGGCGGACAGACTAGAGACCCAGTACTTC.

CDR3 region: CASSVESLPNSPLHF. CDR3 bases: TGCGCCAGCAGTGTGGAATCCCTCCCCAATTCACCCCTCCACTTT. V usage is TRBV10-1 and J usage is TRBJ1-6; D is undetermined. The CDR3 consists of 15 residues. Germline CDR1 is WNHNN and CDR2 is SYGVQD (reference sequence). V was trimmed by 4 bases and J by 7 bases, leaving 14 bases between them.

The CDR3 reads CASSGISGGDRFTQYF. In DNA, the CDR3 is TGTGCCAGCAGCGGCATCTCAGGGGGCGACCGGTTTACGCAGTATTTT. V and J are TRBV13 and TRBJ2-3, with 8 bases fitting TRBD1. With V trimmed by 5 bases and J by 8 bases, 15 bases remained unmatched. This CDR3 has 16 amino acids. Germline assignment: CDR1 PRHDT and CDR2 FYEKMQ (reference sequence).

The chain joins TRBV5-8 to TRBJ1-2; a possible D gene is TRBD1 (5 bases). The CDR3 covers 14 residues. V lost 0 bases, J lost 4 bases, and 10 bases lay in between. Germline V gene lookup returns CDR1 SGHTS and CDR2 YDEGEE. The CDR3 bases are TGTGCCAGCAGCTTGGTAAGGGGAGGCTATGGCTACACCTTC. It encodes CASSLVRGGYGYTF.

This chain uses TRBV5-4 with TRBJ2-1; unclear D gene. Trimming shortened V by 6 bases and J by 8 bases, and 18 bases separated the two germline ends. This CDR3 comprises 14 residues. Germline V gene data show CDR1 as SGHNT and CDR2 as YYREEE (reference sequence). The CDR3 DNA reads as TGTGCCAGCAACTTCCGAAGCCGGGCCGATGAGCAGTTCTTC. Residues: CASNFRSRADEQFF. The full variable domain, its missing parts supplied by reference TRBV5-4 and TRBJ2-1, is ETGVTQSPTHLIKTRGQQVTLRCSSQSGHNTVSWYQQALGQGPQFIFQYYREEENGRGNFPPRFSGLQFPNYSSELNVNALELDDSALYLCASNFRSRADEQFFGPGTRLTVL.

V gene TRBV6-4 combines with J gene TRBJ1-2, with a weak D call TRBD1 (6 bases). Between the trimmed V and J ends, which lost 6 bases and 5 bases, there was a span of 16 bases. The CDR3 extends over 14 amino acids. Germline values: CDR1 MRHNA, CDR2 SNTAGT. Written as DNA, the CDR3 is TGTGCCAGCAGCCCCAGGGGTGGAGTATATGGCTACACCTTC. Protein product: CASSPRGGVYGYTF.

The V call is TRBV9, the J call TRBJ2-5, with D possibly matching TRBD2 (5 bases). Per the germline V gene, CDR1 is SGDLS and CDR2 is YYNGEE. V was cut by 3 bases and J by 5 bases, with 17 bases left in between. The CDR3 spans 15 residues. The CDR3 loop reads CASSAGGTGLETQYF. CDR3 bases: TGTGCCAGCAGCGCAGGAGGAACGGGGTTGGAGACCCAGTACTTC.

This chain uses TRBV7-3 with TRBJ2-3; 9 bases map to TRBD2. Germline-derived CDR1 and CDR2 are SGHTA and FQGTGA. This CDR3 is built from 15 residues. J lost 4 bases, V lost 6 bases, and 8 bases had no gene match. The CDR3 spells CASSLQGGGADTQYF. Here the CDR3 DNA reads TGTGCCAGCAGTTTGCAGGGCGGGGGGGCAGATACGCAGTATTTT.

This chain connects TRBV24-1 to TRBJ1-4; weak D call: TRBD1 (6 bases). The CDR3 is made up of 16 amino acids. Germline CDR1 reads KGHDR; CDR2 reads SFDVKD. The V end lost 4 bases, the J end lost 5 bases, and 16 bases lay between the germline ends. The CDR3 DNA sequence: TGTGCCACCAGTGACGCGACAGGAAACCCAAATGAAAAACTGTTTTTT. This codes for CATSDATGNPNEKLFF.

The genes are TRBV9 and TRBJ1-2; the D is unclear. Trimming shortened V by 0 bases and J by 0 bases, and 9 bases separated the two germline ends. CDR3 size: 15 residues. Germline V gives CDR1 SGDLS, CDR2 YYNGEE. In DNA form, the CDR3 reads TGTGCCAGCAGCGTAGGGCTGGCCGCTAACTATGGCTACACCTTC. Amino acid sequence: CASSVGLAANYGYTF. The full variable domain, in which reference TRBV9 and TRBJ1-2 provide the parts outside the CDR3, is DSGVTQTPKHLITATGQRVTLRCSPRSGDLSVYWYQQSLDQGLQFLIQYYNGEERAKGNILERFSAQQFPDLHSELNLSSLELGDSALYFCASSVGLAANYGYTFGSGTRLTVV.

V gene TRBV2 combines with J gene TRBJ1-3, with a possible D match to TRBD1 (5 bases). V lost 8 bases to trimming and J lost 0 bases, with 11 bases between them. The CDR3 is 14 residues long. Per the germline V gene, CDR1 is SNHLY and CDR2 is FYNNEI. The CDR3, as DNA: TGTGCCAGCTTGGGACCTCCCTCTGGAAACACCATATATTTT. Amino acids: CASLGPPSGNTIYF.

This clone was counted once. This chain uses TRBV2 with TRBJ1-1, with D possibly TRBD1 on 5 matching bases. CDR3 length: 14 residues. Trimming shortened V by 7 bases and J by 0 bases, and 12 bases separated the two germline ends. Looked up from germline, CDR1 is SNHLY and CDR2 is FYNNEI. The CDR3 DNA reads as TGTGCCAGCAAGTACAGGAAAATGAACACTGAAGCTTTCTTT. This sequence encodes CASKYRKMNTEAFF.

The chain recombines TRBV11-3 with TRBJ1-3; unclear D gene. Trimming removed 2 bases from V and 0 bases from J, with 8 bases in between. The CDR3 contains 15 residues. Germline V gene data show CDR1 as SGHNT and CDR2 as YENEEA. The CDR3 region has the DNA TGTGCCAGCAGCTTAAACGGGGACTCTGGAAACACCATATATTTT. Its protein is CASSLNGDSGNTIYF.

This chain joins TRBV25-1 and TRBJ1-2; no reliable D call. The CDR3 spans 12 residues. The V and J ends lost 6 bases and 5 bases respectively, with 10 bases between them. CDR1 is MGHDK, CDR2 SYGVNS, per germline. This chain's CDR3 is CASRPIVYGYTF. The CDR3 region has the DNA TGTGCCAGCAGACCTATAGTGTATGGCTACACCTTC.

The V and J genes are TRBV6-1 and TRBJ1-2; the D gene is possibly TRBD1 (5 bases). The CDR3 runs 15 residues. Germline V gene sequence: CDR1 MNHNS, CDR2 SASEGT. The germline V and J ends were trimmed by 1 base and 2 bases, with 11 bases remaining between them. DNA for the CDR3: TGTGCCAGCAGTGAAGAGGCGGGACGGAACTATGGCTACACCTTC. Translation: CASSEEAGRNYGYTF.

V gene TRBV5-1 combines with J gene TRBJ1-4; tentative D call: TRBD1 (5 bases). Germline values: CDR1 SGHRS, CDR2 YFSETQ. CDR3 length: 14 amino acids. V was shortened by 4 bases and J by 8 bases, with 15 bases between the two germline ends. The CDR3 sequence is CASSRWTGEEKLFF. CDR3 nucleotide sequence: TGCGCCAGCAGCCGCTGGACGGGGGAGGAAAAACTGTTTTTT.

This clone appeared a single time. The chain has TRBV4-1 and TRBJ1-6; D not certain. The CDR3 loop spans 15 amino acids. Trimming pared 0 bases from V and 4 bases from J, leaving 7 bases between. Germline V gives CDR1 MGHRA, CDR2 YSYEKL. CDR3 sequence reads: CASSQELQYNSPLHF. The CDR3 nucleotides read TGCGCCAGCAGCCAAGAGTTACAGTATAATTCACCCCTCCACTTT.

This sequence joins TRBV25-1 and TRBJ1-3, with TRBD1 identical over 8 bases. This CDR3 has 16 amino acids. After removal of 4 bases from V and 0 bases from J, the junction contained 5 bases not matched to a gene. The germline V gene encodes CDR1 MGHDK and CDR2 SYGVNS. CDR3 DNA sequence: TGTGCCAGCAGTGCCAGGGGGCCCTACTCTGGAAACACCATATATTTT. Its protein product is CASSARGPYSGNTIYF.

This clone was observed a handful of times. This chain's CDR3 is CASSLARGIFYNEQFF. DNA of the CDR3: TGCGCCAGCAGCTTGGCCAGAGGGATTTTTTACAATGAGCAGTTCTTC. V usage is TRBV5-1 and J usage is TRBJ2-1; D is possibly TRBD2 (5 bases). Germline V gene lookup returns CDR1 SGHRS and CDR2 YFSETQ. CDR3 size: 16 residues. V lost 0 bases and J 4 bases, leaving 14 bases between the germline ends.

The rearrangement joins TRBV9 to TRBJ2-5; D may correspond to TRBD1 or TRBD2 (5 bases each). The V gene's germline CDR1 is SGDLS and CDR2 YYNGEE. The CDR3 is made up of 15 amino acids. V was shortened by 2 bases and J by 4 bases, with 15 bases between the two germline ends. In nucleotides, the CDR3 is TGTGCCAGCAGCGTGACCGGGACCCAGGGAGAGACCCAGTACTTC. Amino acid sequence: CASSVTGTQGETQYF.

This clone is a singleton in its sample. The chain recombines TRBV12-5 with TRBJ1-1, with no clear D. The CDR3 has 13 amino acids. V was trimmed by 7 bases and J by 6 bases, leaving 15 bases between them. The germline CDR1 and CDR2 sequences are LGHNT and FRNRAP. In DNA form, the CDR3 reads TGTGCTAGTGCCACTCGGGTCCGGGCTGAAGCTTTCTTT. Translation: CASATRVRAEAFF. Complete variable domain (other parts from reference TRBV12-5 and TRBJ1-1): DARVTQTPRHKVTEMGQEVTMRCQPILGHNTVFWYRQTMMQGLELLAYFRNRAPLDDSGMPKDRFSAEMPDATLATLKIQPSEPRDSAVYFCASATRVRAEAFFGQGTRLTVV.

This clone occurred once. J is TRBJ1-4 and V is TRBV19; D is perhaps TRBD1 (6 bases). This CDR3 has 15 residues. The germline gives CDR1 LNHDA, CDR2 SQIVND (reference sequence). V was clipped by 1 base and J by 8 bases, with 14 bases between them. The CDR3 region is CASSIVWTAPEKLFF. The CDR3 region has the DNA TGTGCCAGTAGTATAGTATGGACAGCGCCCGAAAAACTGTTTTTT.

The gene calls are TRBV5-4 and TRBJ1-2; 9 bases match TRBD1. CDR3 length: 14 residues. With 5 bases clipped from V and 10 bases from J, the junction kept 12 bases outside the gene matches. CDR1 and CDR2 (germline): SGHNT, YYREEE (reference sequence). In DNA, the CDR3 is TGTGCCAGCAGACCCGACAGGGGGTGGGATTCCTACACCTTC. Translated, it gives CASRPDRGWDSYTF. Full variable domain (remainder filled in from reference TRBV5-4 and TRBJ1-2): ETGVTQSPTHLIKTRGQQVTLRCSSQSGHNTVSWYQQALGQGPQFIFQYYREEENGRGNFPPRFSGLQFPNYSSELNVNALELDDSALYLCASRPDRGWDSYTFGSGTRLTVV.

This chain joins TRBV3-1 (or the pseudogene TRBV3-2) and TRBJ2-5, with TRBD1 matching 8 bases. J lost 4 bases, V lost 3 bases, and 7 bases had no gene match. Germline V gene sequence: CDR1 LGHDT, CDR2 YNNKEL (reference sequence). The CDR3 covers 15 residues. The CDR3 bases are TGTGCCAGCAGCCACACTTCAACAGGGGGAGAGACCCAGTACTTC. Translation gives CASSHTSTGGETQYF.

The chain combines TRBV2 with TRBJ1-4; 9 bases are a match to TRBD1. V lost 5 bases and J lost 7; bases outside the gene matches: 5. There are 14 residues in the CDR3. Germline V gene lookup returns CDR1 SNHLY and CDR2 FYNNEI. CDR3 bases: TGTGCCAGCAGTCAACAGGGGGCGAGTGAAAAACTGTTTTTT. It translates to CASSQQGASEKLFF.